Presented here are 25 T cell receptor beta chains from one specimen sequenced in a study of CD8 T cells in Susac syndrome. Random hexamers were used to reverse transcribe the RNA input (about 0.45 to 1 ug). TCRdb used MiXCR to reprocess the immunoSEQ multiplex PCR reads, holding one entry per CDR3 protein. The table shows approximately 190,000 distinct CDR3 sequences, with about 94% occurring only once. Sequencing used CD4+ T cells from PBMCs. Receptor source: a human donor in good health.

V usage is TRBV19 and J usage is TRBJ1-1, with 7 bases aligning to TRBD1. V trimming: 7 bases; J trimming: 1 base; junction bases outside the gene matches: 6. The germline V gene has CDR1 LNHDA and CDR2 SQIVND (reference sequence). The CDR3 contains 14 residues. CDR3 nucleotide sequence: TGTGCCAGTATACAGGGGCGTTGGAACACTGAAGCTTTCTTT. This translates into CASIQGRWNTEAFF.

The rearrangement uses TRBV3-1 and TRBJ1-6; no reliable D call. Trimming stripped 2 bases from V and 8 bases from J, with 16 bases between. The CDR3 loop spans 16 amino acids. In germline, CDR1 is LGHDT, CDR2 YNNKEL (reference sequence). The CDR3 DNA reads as TGTGCCAGCAGCCAACCTAGGGCCTCGGGAGATTCACCCCTCCACTTT. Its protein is CASSQPRASGDSPLHF.

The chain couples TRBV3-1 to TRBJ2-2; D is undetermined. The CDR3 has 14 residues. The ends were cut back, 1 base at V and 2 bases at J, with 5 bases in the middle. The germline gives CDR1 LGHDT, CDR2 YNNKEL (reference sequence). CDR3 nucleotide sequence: TGTGCCAGCAGCCAAGTTCCTAACACCGGGGAGCTGTTTTTT. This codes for CASSQVPNTGELFF.

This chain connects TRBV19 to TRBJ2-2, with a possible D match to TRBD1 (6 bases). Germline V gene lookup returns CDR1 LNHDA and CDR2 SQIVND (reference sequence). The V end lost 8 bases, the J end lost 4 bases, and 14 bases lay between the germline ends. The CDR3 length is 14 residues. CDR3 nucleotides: TGTGCCAGTTTGCAGCAGGGGCGCACCGGGGAGCTGTTTTTT. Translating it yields CASLQQGRTGELFF. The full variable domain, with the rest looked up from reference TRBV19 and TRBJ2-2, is DGGITQSPKYLFRKEGQNVTLSCEQNLNHDAMYWYRQDPGQGLRLIYYSQIVNDFQKGDIAEGYSVSREKKESFPLTVTSAQKNPTAFYLCASLQQGRTGELFFGEGSRLTVL.

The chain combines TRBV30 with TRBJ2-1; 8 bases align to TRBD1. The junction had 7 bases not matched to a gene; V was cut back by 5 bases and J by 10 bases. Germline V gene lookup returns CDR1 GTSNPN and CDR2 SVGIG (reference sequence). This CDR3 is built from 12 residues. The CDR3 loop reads CAWGQGKEEQFF. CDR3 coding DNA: TGTGCCTGGGGACAGGGAAAGGAGGAGCAGTTCTTC.

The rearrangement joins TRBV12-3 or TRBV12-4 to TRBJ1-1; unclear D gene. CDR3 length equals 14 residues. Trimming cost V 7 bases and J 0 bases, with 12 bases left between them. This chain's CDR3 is CASTPSGLNTEAFF. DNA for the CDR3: TGTGCCAGCACCCCTTCCGGGCTGAACACTGAAGCTTTCTTT.

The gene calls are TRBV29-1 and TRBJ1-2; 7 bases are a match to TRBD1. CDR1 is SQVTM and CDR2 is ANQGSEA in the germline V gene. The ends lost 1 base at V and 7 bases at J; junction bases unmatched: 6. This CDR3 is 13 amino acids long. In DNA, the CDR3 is TGCAGCGTTGAAGTATACAGGGGTGGTGGCTACACCTTC. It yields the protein CSVEVYRGGGYTF. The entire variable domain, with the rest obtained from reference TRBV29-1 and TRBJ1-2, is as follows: SAVISQKPSRDICQRGTSLTIQCQVDSQVTMMFWYRQQPGQSLTLIATANQGSEATYESGFVIDKFPISRPNLTFSTLTVSNMSPEDSSIYLCSVEVYRGGGYTFGSGTRLTVV.

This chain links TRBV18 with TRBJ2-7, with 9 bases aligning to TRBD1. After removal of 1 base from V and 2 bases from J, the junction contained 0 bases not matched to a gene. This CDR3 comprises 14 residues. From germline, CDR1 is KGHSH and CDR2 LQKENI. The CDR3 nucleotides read TGTGCCAGCTCACCACGGGACAGGGCCTACGAGCAGTACGTC. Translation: CASSPRDRAYEQYV.

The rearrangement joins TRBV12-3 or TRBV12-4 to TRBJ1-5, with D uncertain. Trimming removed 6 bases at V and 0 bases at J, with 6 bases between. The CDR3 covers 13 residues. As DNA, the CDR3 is TGTGCCAGCAGCCCATATAGCAATCAGCCCCAGCATTTT. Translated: CASSPYSNQPQHF.

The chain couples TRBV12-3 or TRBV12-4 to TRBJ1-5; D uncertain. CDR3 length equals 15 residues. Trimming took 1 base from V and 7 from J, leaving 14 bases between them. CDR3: CASSLGSMALQPQHF. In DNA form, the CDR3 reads TGTGCCAGCAGTTTAGGCAGTATGGCATTGCAGCCCCAGCATTTT.

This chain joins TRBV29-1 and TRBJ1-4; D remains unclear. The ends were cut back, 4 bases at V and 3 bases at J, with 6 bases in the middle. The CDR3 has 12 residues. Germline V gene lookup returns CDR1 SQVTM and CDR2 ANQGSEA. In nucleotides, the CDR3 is TGCAGCGTTGGCACAGCTAATGAAAAACTGTTTTTT. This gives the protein CSVGTANEKLFF.

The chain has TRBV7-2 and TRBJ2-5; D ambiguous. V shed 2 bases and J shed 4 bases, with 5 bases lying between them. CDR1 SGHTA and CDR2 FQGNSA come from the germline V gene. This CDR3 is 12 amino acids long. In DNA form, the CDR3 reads TGTGCCAGCAGCTTACGGCTAGAGACCCAGTACTTC. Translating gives CASSLRLETQYF.

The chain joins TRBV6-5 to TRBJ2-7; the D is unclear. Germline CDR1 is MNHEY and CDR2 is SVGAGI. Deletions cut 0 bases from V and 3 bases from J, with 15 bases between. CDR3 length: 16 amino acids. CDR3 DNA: TGTGCCAGCAGTTACTCGATCCTCGGAGCAGTCTACGAGCAGTACTTC. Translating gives CASSYSILGAVYEQYF.

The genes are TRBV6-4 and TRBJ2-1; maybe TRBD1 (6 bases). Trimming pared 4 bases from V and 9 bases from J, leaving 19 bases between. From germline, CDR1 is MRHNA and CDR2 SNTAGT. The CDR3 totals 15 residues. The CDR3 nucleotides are TGTGCCAGCAGTGGCTCCGGGACAAGGGGCGGTGAGCAGTTCTTC. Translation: CASSGSGTRGGEQFF.

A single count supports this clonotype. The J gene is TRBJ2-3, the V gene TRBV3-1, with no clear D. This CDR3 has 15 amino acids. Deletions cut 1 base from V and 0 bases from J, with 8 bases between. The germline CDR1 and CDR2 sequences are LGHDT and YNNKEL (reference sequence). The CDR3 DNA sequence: TGTGCCAGCAGCCAAGTCTACAGTAGCACAGATACGCAGTATTTT. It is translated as CASSQVYSSTDTQYF.

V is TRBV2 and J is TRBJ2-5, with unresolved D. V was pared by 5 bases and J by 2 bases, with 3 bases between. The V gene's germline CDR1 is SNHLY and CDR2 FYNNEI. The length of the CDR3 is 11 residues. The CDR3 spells CASSKQETQYF. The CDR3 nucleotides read TGTGCCAGCAGTAAGCAAGAGACCCAGTACTTC.

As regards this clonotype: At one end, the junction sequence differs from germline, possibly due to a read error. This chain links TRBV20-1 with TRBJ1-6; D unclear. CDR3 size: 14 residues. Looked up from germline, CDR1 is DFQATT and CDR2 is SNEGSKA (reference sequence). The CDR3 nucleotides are TGCAGTGCTAGAGATCCAGGCTTGGGGTCACCCCTCCATTTT. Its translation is CSARDPGLGSPLHF.

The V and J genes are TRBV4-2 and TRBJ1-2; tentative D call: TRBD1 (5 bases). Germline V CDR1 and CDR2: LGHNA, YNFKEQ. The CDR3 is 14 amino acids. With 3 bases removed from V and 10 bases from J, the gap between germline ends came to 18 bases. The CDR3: CASSQMTVRDDYTF. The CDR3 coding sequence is TGTGCCAGCAGCCAGATGACAGTTAGGGACGACTACACCTTC.

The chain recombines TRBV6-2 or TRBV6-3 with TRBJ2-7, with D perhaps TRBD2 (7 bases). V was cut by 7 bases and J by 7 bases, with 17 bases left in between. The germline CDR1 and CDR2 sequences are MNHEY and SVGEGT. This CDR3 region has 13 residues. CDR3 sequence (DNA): TGTGCCAGCAAGATGGGGGGGCTGGGAGAGCAGTACGTC. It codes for CASKMGGLGEQYV.

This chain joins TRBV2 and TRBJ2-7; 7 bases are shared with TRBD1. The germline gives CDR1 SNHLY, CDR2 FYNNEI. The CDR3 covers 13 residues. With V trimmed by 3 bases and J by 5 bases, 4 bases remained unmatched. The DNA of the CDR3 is TGTGCCAGCAGTGAGGGACAGTGGGACGAGCAGTACGTC. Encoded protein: CASSEGQWDEQYV.

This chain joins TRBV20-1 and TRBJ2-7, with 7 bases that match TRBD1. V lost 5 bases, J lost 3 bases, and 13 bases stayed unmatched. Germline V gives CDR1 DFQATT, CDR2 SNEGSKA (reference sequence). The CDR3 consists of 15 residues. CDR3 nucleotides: TGCAGTGCTGTTGACTCAGGGGGTGCGGGCTACGAGCAGTACTTC. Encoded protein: CSAVDSGGAGYEQYF.

The CDR3 DNA reads TGTGCCAGCAGCTTGGCGCCTGAGGCAGGCTACGAGCAGTACTTC. It specifies CASSLAPEAGYEQYF. The chain is built from TRBV5-6 and TRBJ2-7; D unclear. The CDR3 sequence is 15 residues long. Germline-derived CDR1 and CDR2 are SGHDT and YYEEEE. The V end lost 0 bases, the J end lost 3 bases, and 13 bases lay between the germline ends.

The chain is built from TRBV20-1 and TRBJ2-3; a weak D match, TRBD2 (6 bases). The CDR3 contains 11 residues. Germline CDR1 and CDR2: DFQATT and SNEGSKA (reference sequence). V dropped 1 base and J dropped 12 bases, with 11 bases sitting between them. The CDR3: CSARGGAAQYF. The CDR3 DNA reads TGCAGTGCTAGAGGCGGGGCCGCCCAGTATTTT.

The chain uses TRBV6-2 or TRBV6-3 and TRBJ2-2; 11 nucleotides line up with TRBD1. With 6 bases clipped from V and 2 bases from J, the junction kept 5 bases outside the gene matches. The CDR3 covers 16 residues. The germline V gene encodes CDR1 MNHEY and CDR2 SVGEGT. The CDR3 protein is CASSPGQGVNTGELFF. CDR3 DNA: TGTGCCAGCAGCCCGGGACAGGGGGTTAACACCGGGGAGCTGTTTTTT.

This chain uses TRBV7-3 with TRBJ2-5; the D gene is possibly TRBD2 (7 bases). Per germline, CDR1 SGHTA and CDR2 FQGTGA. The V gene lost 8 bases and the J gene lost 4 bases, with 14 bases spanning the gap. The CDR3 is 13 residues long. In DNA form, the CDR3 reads TGTGCCAGCTCCGGGGGGCTCCGAGAGACCCAGTACTTC. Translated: CASSGGLRETQYF.